A single TCR beta chain is shown here with its context. The antigen is undetermined. The beta constant-region primer was an equimolar mix of two oligonucleotides covering TRBC1 and TRBC2. Four rounds of PCR amplified the ligated cDNA using nested alpha and beta constant-region primers plus SP2. TCRdb used MiXCR to reprocess the UMI-ligation and nested PCR reads, holding one entry per CDR3 protein. The sample carries 81,000 or so distinct CDR3 sequences, 7% recorded once. This sample is drawn from a study of naive and memory T cell subsets. Between the trimmed V and J ends, which lost 6 bases and 2 bases, there was a span of 8 bases. Germline V gene lookup returns CDR1 ENHRY and CDR2 SYGVKD. The CDR3 loop spans 12 amino acids. Alpha and beta libraries were amplified separately from the second PCR onward. The study, taken as a whole, reports: Between naive and memory subsets, TCR abundance power law exponents differed. Over 90% of naive TCR sequences appeared only once, unlike memory subsets.

This sequence originates from a human donor in good health. The sequencing sample was made of central memory CD4+ T cells from blood. The chain has TRBV10-3 and TRBJ2-7; D is possibly TRBD1 (6 bases). The CDR3 reads CAIRQGTYEQYF. In DNA form, the CDR3 reads TGTGCCATCAGACAGGGCACCTACGAGCAGTACTTC.